Listed here are 15 T cell receptor beta chains from one sample, sequenced in a study of T cell repertoires in cytomegalovirus infection. A single record per CDR3 protein comes from TCRdb applying MiXCR to the reads. The data contain under 250,000 distinct CDR3 sequences, about 5.9% of them singletons. The source material was PBMCs. The receptors come from a human donor in good health (CMV status not recorded). Some clones in this sample may be carry-over from other donors' samples.

Many counts were recorded for this clonotype. The CDR3 nucleotides are TGTGCCAGCAGCTGGGACCGGGGTAGTGGGGTGGAGCAGTACTTC. It is translated as CASSWDRGSGVEQYF. The chain joins TRBV7-2 to TRBJ2-7; D could derive from TRBD1 or TRBD2 (5 bases each). V was shortened by 4 bases and J by 7 bases, with 20 bases between the two germline ends. The CDR3 runs to 15 residues. CDR1 SGHTA and CDR2 FQGNSA come from the germline V gene.

This chain joins TRBV20-1 and TRBJ2-1; D remains unclear. The CDR3 is 14 amino acids. CDR1 and CDR2 (germline): DFQATT, SNEGSKA (reference sequence). Trimming took off 0 bases at V and 0 bases at J, with 6 bases between the two ends. The CDR3 protein is CSARDLNSYNEQFF. DNA for the CDR3: TGCAGTGCTAGAGATCTGAACTCCTACAATGAGCAGTTCTTC.

The V gene is TRBV20-1, the J gene TRBJ2-5, with D possibly being TRBD1 or TRBD2 (5 bases each). This CDR3 spans 14 amino acids. Germline CDR1 DFQATT, CDR2 SNEGSKA (reference sequence). V lost 4 bases to trimming and J lost 5 bases, with 17 bases between them. CDR3 loop: CSATGPSGGETQYF. CDR3 sequence (DNA): TGCAGTGCTACGGGACCTTCGGGTGGGGAGACCCAGTACTTC.

The rearrangement joins TRBV15 to TRBJ2-2, with 10 bases matching TRBD1. Germline CDR1 and CDR2: LNHNV and YYDKDF (reference sequence). Trimming cost V 0 bases and J 4 bases; bases outside gene matches: 2. The CDR3 consists of 16 residues. The CDR3 DNA follows: TGTGCCACCAGCAGAGAAGGGACAGGGGTCACCGGGGAGCTGTTTTTT. Encoded protein: CATSREGTGVTGELFF. Together with reference TRBV15 and TRBJ2-2, the CDR3 gives the full variable domain: DAMVIQNPRYQVTQFGKPVTLSCSQTLNHNVMYWYQQKSSQAPKLLFHYYDKDFNNEADTPDNFQSRRPNTSFCFLDIRSPGLGDTAMYLCATSREGTGVTGELFFGEGSRLTVL.

This clonotype showed up many times. The chain has TRBV7-9 and TRBJ1-2; 10 bases agree with TRBD1. The V gene's germline CDR1 is SEHNR and CDR2 FQNEAQ (reference sequence). Trimming at V came to 5 bases and at J to 3 bases, leaving 18 bases not matched to a gene. CDR3 size: 19 residues. The CDR3 nucleotides read TGTGCCAGCAGCATCCTCGGCGGGACAGGGGTATCTCCCTACTATGGCTACACCTTC. Translated, it gives CASSILGGTGVSPYYGYTF. Variable domain in full (rest from reference TRBV7-9 and TRBJ1-2): DTGVSQNPRHKITKRGQNVTFRCDPISEHNRLYWYRQTLGQGPEFLTYFQNEAQLEKSRLLSDRFSAERPKGSFSTLEIQRTEQGDSAMYLCASSILGGTGVSPYYGYTFGSGTRLTVV.

This clonotype occurred many times. CDR3 region: CASSLDGGQETQYF. As DNA, the CDR3 is TGTGCCAGCAGCTTAGATGGGGGCCAAGAGACCCAGTACTTC. The chain recombines TRBV7-8 with TRBJ2-5; D is possibly TRBD1 or TRBD2 (5 bases each). This CDR3 comprises 14 residues. V lost 1 base to trimming and J lost 1 base, with 7 bases between them. Germline CDR1 SGHVS, CDR2 FQNEAQ.

This clonotype has ten or more counts. The CDR3 DNA reads as TGTGCCAGCAGTTTCCCCGGCGGGGGACGTAGAGAGACCCAGTACTTC. This translates into CASSFPGGGRRETQYF. The chain employs TRBV6-6 and TRBJ2-5; TRBD2 agrees at 7 bases. CDR3 length: 16 residues. Per the germline V gene, CDR1 is MNHNY and CDR2 is SVGAGI (reference sequence). The J segment lost 4 bases and the V segment lost 4 bases, leaving 12 bases of the junction unmatched.

The table lists this clonotype with many counts. This chain links TRBV7-2 with TRBJ1-6, with D perhaps TRBD1 (5 bases). V dropped 3 bases and J dropped 9 bases, with 12 bases sitting between them. The CDR3 consists of 14 residues. Germline loops: CDR1 SGHTA, CDR2 FQGNSA. CDR3 bases: TGTGCCAGCAGCTTTCGGGGCATAGGTTCACCCCTCCACTTT. Protein product: CASSFRGIGSPLHF. Variable domain in full (rest from reference TRBV7-2 and TRBJ1-6): GAGVSQSPSNKVTEKGKDVELRCDPISGHTALYWYRQSLGQGLEFLIYFQGNSAPDKSGLPSDRFSAERTGGSVSTLTIQRTQQEDSAVYLCASSFRGIGSPLHFGNGTRLTVT.

Points on this clonotype: A much more abundant neighbour one base away suggests this may be a read error. This chain connects TRBV19 to TRBJ1-1; D perhaps matches TRBD1 (5 bases). Germline values: CDR1 LNHDA, CDR2 SQIVND (reference sequence). The CDR3 covers 13 residues. CDR3 amino acids: CASSIVRGAEALF. The CDR3 DNA is TGTGCCAGTAGTATAGTTCGGGGCGCTGAAGCTTTATTT.

This clonotype was observed many times. The rearrangement links TRBV7-3 to TRBJ2-6; D gene unclear. This CDR3 is 13 amino acids long. CDR1 is SGHTA and CDR2 is FQGTGA in the germline V gene. V was clipped by 5 bases and J by 3 bases, with 5 bases between them. This CDR3 is CASSLIGANVLTF. CDR3 sequence (DNA): TGTGCCAGCAGCCTGATTGGGGCCAACGTCCTGACTTTC.

This clonotype was counted many times. The chain links TRBV14 to TRBJ2-1, with D hard to call. Trimming stripped 5 bases from V and 8 bases from J, with 7 bases between. This CDR3 comprises 11 residues. The V gene's germline CDR1 is SGHDN and CDR2 FVKESK. This CDR3 reads CASSFHYEQFF. Here the CDR3 DNA reads TGTGCCAGCAGCTTTCACTATGAGCAGTTCTTC. Together with reference TRBV14 and TRBJ2-1, the CDR3 gives the full variable domain: EAGVTQFPSHSVIEKGQTVTLRCDPISGHDNLYWYRRVMGKEIKFLLHFVKESKQDESGMPNNRFLAERTGGTYSTLKVQPAELEDSGVYFCASSFHYEQFFGPGTRLTVL.

This clonotype turned up a few times. The chain has TRBV29-1 and TRBJ1-1, with 11 positions matching TRBD1. V was pared by 7 bases and J by 1 base, with 8 bases of the junction left unmatched. Looked up from germline, CDR1 is SQVTM and CDR2 is ANQGSEA. The CDR3 has 15 amino acids. The CDR3 region is CSGWTGGAGNTEAFF. In nucleotides, the CDR3 is TGCAGCGGCTGGACAGGGGGCGCAGGGAACACTGAAGCTTTCTTT. Together with reference TRBV29-1 and TRBJ1-1, the CDR3 gives the full variable domain: SAVISQKPSRDICQRGTSLTIQCQVDSQVTMMFWYRQQPGQSLTLIATANQGSEATYESGFVIDKFPISRPNLTFSTLTVSNMSPEDSSIYLCSGWTGGAGNTEAFFGQGTRLTVV.

This clonotype was observed many times. This chain uses TRBV5-1 with TRBJ1-2, with unresolved D. Trimming took off 0 bases at V and 6 bases at J, with 12 bases between the two ends. The CDR3 has 14 amino acids. CDR1 and CDR2 from the germline V gene are SGHRS and YFSETQ. CDR3 loop: CASSLEYLGDGYTF. The CDR3 bases are TGCGCCAGCAGCTTGGAGTATCTGGGAGATGGCTACACCTTC.

This clonotype came up many times. This chain connects TRBV7-2 to TRBJ1-2; D remains ambiguous. V was trimmed by 5 bases and J by 7 bases, leaving 17 bases between them. The V gene's germline CDR1 is SGHTA and CDR2 FQGNSA. This CDR3 region has 14 residues. The CDR3 here is CASSPIRDLFGYTF. The DNA of the CDR3 is TGTGCCAGCAGCCCAATCCGAGACCTCTTTGGCTACACCTTC.

This clonotype appeared a few times. J is TRBJ1-1 and V is TRBV6-1; 8 bases agree with TRBD1. The CDR3 runs to 14 residues. Trimming removed 6 bases from V and 5 bases from J; junction bases left unmatched: 8. The V gene's germline CDR1 is MNHNS and CDR2 SASEGT. In nucleotides, the CDR3 is TGTGCCAGCAGCATGGACAGGGTCGGGACTGAAGCTTTCTTT. This translates into CASSMDRVGTEAFF.